Listed below are T cell receptor beta chains from one sample, sequenced in a study of T-cell reconstitution after alpha-beta-depleted transplantation in children. MiXCR was run by TCRdb on the PCR reads, yielding one entry per CDR3 protein. The sample lists some 200,000 distinct CDR3 sequences, about 9.2% occurring once. The specimen comprised PBMCs from the stem cell graft donor, sampled from the stem cell graft. Source of these receptors: a human donor who donated a stem cell graft to a child with acute lymphoblastic leukemia. Each CDR3 is given with its conserved first and last residue.

cdr3_aa	v_call	j_call
CASSSGQGKGNEQFF	TRBV11-3	TRBJ2-1
CAGTTGTNYGYTF	TRBV2	TRBJ1-2
CAISDPQDRRGYGYTF	TRBV10-3	TRBJ1-2
CASSQERPYGYTF	TRBV3-1	TRBJ1-2
CASSLVAGTGGGVYGYTF	TRBV5-6	TRBJ1-2
CASSPSGTQYF	TRBV7-2	TRBJ2-3
CASSDGQGNNEAFF	TRBV10-1	TRBJ1-1
CSAPILVRNGYTF	TRBV20-1	TRBJ1-2
CASSSSGQGASGNTIYF	TRBV3-1	TRBJ1-3
CASSPRGGRDQPQHF	TRBV27	TRBJ1-5
CASSLAGTANTGELFF	TRBV5-1	TRBJ2-2
CASSRDNLQVF	TRBV25-1	TRBJ2-1
CSARDNRYSGANVLTF	TRBV20-1	TRBJ2-6
CASSLGARPPHGYTF	TRBV27	TRBJ1-2
CASSREGYEQYF	TRBV12-3/TRBV12-4	TRBJ2-7
CASMSPEQYEQYF	TRBV6-6	TRBJ2-7
CSATPAETGSYEQYF	TRBV20-1	TRBJ2-7
CASSQYKVYNEQFF	TRBV3-1	TRBJ2-1
CASSKTQKDRSSGNTIYF	TRBV21-1	TRBJ1-3
CSATGLGFNEQFF	TRBV29-1	TRBJ2-1
CAISETKGGYTF	TRBV10-3	TRBJ1-2
CASSFRQGYGNTIYF	TRBV7-9	TRBJ1-3
CASSSPDRGRETQYF	TRBV12-3/TRBV12-4	TRBJ2-5
CASSPHAGTYEQYF	TRBV4-1	TRBJ2-7
CSAVAGSSYNEQFF	TRBV20-1	TRBJ2-1
CSAPSFGTGDRSGELFF	TRBV20-1	TRBJ2-2
CASSPLGSGGKETQYF	TRBV7-7	TRBJ2-5
CASRPGLAGGTDTQYF	TRBV2	TRBJ2-3
CASSEGATYEQYF	TRBV10-2	TRBJ2-7
CASSLTGNEAFF	TRBV3-1	TRBJ1-1
CASSKYGGGRDTGELFF	TRBV21-1	TRBJ2-2
CASSQGTGGFMDYEQYF	TRBV4-2	TRBJ2-7
CSVAAFGGGQNYGYTF	TRBV29-1	TRBJ1-2
CASSSPGTYSYEQYF	TRBV27	TRBJ2-7
CASSHSATPDYGYTF	TRBV3-1	TRBJ1-2
CATSDQDLPYEQYF	TRBV24-1	TRBJ2-7
CASRGRFLWGGYTF	TRBV12-3/TRBV12-4	TRBJ1-2
CSVDRERNTEAFF	TRBV29-1	TRBJ1-1
CASSDNRALRIYEQYF	TRBV6-2/TRBV6-3	TRBJ2-7
CASSFIQGSYNEQFF	TRBV27	TRBJ2-1
CASSYSGLNTEAFF	TRBV6-5	TRBJ1-1
CASSLELGTQYF	TRBV5-6	TRBJ2-5
CASSQVGVTNYGYTF	TRBV4-2	TRBJ1-2
CASSEGGDTQYF	TRBV5-1	TRBJ2-3
CASSLGLGYEQYF	TRBV7-8	TRBJ2-7
CASSQELGDTQYF	TRBV4-3	TRBJ2-3
CASSHGTDNQPQHF	TRBV3-2	TRBJ1-5
CSARLANTEAFF	TRBV20-1	TRBJ1-1
CASSPGQTKAFF	TRBV5-1	TRBJ1-1
CASSFRTGDTQYF	TRBV6-5	TRBJ2-3
CASSLDGNKQETQYF	TRBV11-3	TRBJ2-5
CASSVASNTGELFF	TRBV9	TRBJ2-2